A selection of T cell receptor beta chains follows, all from one sample in a study of CD8 T cells in ankylosing spondylitis. TCRdb ran MiXCR on the 5' RACE reads and lists one entry per CDR3 protein. The sample holds roughly 240,000 distinct CDR3 sequences, around 32% seen once. Sequences were obtained from blood, either unsorted or a sorted T cell fraction (not recorded which). These receptor sequences come from a male donor with ankylosing spondylitis or in good health (not recorded which). CDR3s leave out the opening cysteine and the closing phenylalanine or tryptophan.

V: TRBV19; CDR3: ASSRPGQYTQY
V: TRBV27; CDR3: ASSLSHLTTYEQY
V: TRBV12-3/TRBV12-4; CDR3: ASEGGEQY
V: TRBV5-5; CDR3: ASSLLDEQF
V: TRBV5-6; CDR3: ASSRTGGKQY
V: TRBV20-1; CDR3: SAREVRSQPQH
V: TRBV10-3; CDR3: AITQDRETGELF
V: TRBV13; CDR3: ASSVPGGSNEKLF
V: TRBV12-3/TRBV12-4; CDR3: ASSSPYQPQH
V: TRBV20-1; CDR3: SAREFRGGTDTQY
V: TRBV20-1; CDR3: SATISYEQY
V: TRBV6-5; CDR3: ASSFGTSNPAQY
V: TRBV12-3/TRBV12-4; CDR3: ASSTGPLAYNEQF
V: TRBV9; CDR3: ASREDKDAPTEAF
V: TRBV12-3/TRBV12-4; CDR3: ASSLGGLAGGLTDTQY
V: TRBV15; CDR3: ATSRGTVNEQF
V: TRBV12-3/TRBV12-4; CDR3: ASSLGAAPNEKLF
V: TRBV27; CDR3: ASSWDRGYEQY
V: TRBV12-5; CDR3: ASASGLSTDTQY
V: TRBV20-1; CDR3: NARRGLMGETQY
V: TRBV5-1; CDR3: ASSSGRVGDTQY
V: TRBV29-1; CDR3: SVVEDSSPAYEQY
V: TRBV10-3; CDR3: AIRRNTEAF